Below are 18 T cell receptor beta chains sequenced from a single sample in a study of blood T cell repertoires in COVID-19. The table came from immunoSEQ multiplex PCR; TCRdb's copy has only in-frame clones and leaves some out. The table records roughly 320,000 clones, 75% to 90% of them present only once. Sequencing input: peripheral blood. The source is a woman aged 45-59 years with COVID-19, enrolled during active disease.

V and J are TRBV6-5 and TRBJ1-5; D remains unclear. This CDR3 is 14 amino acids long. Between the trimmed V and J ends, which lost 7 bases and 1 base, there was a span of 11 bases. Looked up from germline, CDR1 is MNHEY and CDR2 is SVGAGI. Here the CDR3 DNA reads TGTGCCAGCATCTTAGACGGGAGCAATCAGCCCCAGCATTTT. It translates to CASILDGSNQPQHF.

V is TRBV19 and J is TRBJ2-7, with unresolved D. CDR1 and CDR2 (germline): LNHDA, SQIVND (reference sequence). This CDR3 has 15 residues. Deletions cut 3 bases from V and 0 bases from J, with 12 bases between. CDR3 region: CASSITRSSSYEQYF. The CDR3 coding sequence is TGTGCCAGTAGTATTACCCGGAGCAGCTCCTACGAGCAGTACTTC.

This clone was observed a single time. This chain's CDR3 is CASSFFGGSLSGNTIYF. Written as DNA, the CDR3 is TGTGCCAGCAGCTTCTTCGGGGGTTCCCTCTCTGGAAACACCATATATTTT. The chain employs TRBV5-5 and TRBJ1-3, with a possible D match to TRBD1 (5 bases). Germline CDR1 reads SGHKS; CDR2 reads YYEKEE (reference sequence). This CDR3 is built from 17 residues. Trimming took off 2 bases at V and 0 bases at J, with 15 bases between the two ends.

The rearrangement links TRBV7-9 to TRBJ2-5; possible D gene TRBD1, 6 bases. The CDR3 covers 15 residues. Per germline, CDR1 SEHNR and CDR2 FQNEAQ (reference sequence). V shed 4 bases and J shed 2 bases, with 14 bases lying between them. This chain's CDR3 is CASSSLTGLQETQYF. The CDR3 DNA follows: TGTGCCAGCAGCTCTCTAACAGGGTTACAAGAGACCCAGTACTTC.

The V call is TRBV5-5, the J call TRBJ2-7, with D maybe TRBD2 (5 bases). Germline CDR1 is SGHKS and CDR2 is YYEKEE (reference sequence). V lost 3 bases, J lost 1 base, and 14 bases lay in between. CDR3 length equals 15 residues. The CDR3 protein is CASSSGLTASYEQYF. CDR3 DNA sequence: TGTGCCAGCAGCTCAGGACTGACTGCATCCTACGAGCAGTACTTC.

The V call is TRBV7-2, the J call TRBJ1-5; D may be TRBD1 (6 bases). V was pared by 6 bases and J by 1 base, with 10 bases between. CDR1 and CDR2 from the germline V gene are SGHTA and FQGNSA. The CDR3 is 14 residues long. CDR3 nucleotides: TGTGCCAGCAGACCCGGGACAAGCAATCAGCCCCAGCATTTT. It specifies CASRPGTSNQPQHF.

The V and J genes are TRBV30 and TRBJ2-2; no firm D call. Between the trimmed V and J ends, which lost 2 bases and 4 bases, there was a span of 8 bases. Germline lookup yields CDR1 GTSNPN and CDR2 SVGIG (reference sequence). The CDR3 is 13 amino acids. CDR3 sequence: CAWSSRVTGELFF. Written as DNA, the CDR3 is TGTGCCTGGAGTAGTCGGGTCACCGGGGAGCTGTTTTTT.

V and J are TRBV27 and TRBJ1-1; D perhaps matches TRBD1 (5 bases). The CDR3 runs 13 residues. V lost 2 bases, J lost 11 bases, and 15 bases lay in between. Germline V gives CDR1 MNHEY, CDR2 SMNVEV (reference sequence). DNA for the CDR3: TGTGCCAGCAGTTTAGCTCCAGGGACTAGGGCTTTCTTT. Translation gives CASSLAPGTRAFF.

CDR3 sequence: CASSAGLAGFIRETQYF. The CDR3 coding sequence is TGTGCCAGCAGCGCGGGACTAGCGGGTTTTATACGGGAGACCCAGTACTTC. The chain recombines TRBV5-6 with TRBJ2-5; 12 bases fit TRBD2. CDR3 length equals 17 residues. Germline CDR1 SGHDT, CDR2 YYEEEE. With V trimmed by 4 bases and J by 5 bases, 12 bases remained unmatched. Looking up the rest from reference TRBV5-6 and TRBJ2-5 gives the full variable domain: DAGVTQSPTHLIKTRGQQVTLRCSPKSGHDTVSWYQQALGQGPQFIFQYYEEEERQRGNFPDRFSGHQFPNYSSELNVNALLLGDSALYLCASSAGLAGFIRETQYFGPGTRLLVL.

The CDR3 loop reads CASSLDFSAGSGANVLTF. In nucleotides, the CDR3 is TGCGCCAGCAGCTTGGATTTCTCCGCGGGCTCTGGGGCCAACGTCCTGACTTTC. This chain uses TRBV5-1 with TRBJ2-6; perhaps TRBD2 as D (5 bases). The CDR3 sequence is 18 residues long. CDR1 and CDR2 from the germline V gene are SGHRS and YFSETQ. Trimming took off 0 bases at V and 0 bases at J, with 13 bases between the two ends.

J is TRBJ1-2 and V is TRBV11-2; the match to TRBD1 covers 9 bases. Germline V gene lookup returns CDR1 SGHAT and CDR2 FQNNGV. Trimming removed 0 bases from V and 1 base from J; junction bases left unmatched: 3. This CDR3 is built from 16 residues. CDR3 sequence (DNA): TGTGCCAGCAGCTTAGATTGGGGACAGGGTAACTATGGCTACACCTTC. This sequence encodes CASSLDWGQGNYGYTF.

CDR3 sequence reads: CASGTSGTLNEQFF. The CDR3 DNA follows: TGTGCCAGCGGGACTAGCGGAACCCTCAATGAGCAGTTCTTC. This rearrangement joins TRBV6-5 to TRBJ2-1; 11 bases fit TRBD2. CDR3 length equals 14 residues. After removal of 8 bases from V and 6 bases from J, the junction contained 6 bases not matched to a gene. CDR1 and CDR2 (germline): MNHEY, SVGAGI.

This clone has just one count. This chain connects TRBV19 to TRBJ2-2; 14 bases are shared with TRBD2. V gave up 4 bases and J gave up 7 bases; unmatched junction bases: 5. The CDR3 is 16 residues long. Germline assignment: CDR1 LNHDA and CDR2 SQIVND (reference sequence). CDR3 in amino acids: CASSTTSGRAFGELFF. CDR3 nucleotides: TGTGCCAGTAGTACGACTAGCGGGAGGGCCTTCGGGGAGCTGTTTTTT.

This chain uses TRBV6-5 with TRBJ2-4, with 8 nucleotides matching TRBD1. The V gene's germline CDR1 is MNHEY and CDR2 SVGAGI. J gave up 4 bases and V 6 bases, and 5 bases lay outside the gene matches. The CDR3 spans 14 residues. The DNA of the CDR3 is TGTGCCAGCAGGAACAGGGGGGATAAAAACATTCAGTACTTC. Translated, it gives CASRNRGDKNIQYF.

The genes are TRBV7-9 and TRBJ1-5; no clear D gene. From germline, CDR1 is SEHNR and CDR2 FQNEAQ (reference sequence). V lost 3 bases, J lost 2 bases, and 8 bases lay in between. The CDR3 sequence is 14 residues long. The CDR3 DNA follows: TGTGCCAGCAGCTTGGGAGCCGGCAATCAGCCCCAGCATTTT. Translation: CASSLGAGNQPQHF.

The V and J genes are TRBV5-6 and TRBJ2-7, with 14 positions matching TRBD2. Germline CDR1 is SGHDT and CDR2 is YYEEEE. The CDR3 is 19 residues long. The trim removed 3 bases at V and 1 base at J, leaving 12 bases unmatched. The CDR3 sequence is CASSSARLGTSGSSYEQYF. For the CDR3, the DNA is TGTGCCAGCAGCTCGGCGCGTCTCGGGACTAGCGGGAGTTCCTACGAGCAGTACTTC.

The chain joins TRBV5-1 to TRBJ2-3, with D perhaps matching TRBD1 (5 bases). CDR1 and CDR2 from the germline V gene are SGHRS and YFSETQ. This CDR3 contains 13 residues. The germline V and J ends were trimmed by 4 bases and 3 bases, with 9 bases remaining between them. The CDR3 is CASSPQGTDTQYF. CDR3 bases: TGCGCCAGCAGCCCGCAGGGAACAGATACGCAGTATTTT.

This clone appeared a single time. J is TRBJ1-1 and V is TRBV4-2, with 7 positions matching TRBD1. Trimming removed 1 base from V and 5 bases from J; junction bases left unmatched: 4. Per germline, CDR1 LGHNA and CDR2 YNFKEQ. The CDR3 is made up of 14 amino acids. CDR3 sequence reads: CASSQGQGYTEAFF. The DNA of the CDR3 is TGTGCCAGCAGCCAAGGACAGGGCTATACTGAAGCTTTCTTT.